Following are 16 T cell receptor beta chains from one sample sequenced in a study of CD8 T cells in Susac syndrome. Random-hexamer reverse transcription was applied to about 0.45 to 1 ug RNA. TCRdb used MiXCR to reprocess the immunoSEQ multiplex PCR reads, holding one entry per CDR3 protein. The repertoire holds 160,000 or so distinct CDR3 sequences, with roughly 94% as singletons. The specimen was CD4+ T cells from PBMCs. All receptors derive from a human donor with Susac syndrome.

This clonotype appeared a single time. The rearrangement uses TRBV6-5 and TRBJ2-2, with D possibly being TRBD2 (6 bases). In germline, CDR1 is MNHEY, CDR2 SVGAGI. The CDR3 length is 16 residues. V was cut by 5 bases and J by 4 bases, with 17 bases left in between. Here the CDR3 DNA reads TGTGCCAGCAGTCTACGGTCGGGGGTGGGCACCGGGGAGCTGTTTTTT. This sequence encodes CASSLRSGVGTGELFF.

This clonotype occurred once. This chain connects TRBV12-3 or TRBV12-4 to TRBJ1-1; unclear D gene. The CDR3 runs 14 residues. V was cut by 7 bases and J by 8 bases, with 20 bases left in between. CDR3 loop: CASTKTESTTEAFF. In DNA form, the CDR3 reads TGTGCCAGCACCAAAACGGAGTCTACAACGGAAGCTTTCTTT.

V gene TRBV2 combines with J gene TRBJ2-7; TRBD1 matches at 7 bases. Germline lookup yields CDR1 SNHLY and CDR2 FYNNEI. The CDR3 extends over 16 amino acids. The J segment lost 0 bases and the V segment lost 3 bases, leaving 8 bases of the junction unmatched. The CDR3 nucleotides read TGTGCCAGCAGTGAGGAACTTTGGGACAGCTCCTACGAGCAGTACTTC. Translated: CASSEELWDSSYEQYF.

J is TRBJ1-2 and V is TRBV6-5; TRBD1 aligns across 7 bases. CDR1 MNHEY and CDR2 SVGAGI come from the germline V gene. The CDR3 sequence is 15 residues long. V dropped 10 bases and J dropped 3; count of bases not matched to a gene: 14. CDR3 sequence: CATLSSDRAYYGYTF. CDR3 DNA: TGTGCCACCCTGTCTTCAGACAGGGCGTACTATGGCTACACCTTC.

The V and J genes are TRBV12-3 or TRBV12-4 and TRBJ2-5; D could derive from TRBD1 or TRBD2 (6 bases each). CDR3 size: 13 residues. Between the trimmed V and J ends, which lost 6 bases and 5 bases, there was a span of 13 bases. CDR3 bases: TGTGCCAGCAGGTGGGGGGCGGAGGAGACCCAGTACTTC. Translating it yields CASRWGAEETQYF.

This clonotype is a singleton in its sample. The DNA for the CDR3 is TGTGCCAGCAGCCCACCGACTACCTCCTACGAGCAGTACTTC. Translating it yields CASSPPTTSYEQYF. This chain uses TRBV7-9 with TRBJ2-7; tentatively, D is TRBD2 (5 bases). V gave up 5 bases and J gave up 0 bases, with 11 bases separating them. The CDR3 contains 14 residues. CDR1 is SEHNR and CDR2 is FQNEAQ in the germline V gene (reference sequence).

The V and J genes are TRBV30 and TRBJ1-3, with D perhaps matching TRBD1 (5 bases). Germline V gives CDR1 GTSNPN, CDR2 SVGIG (reference sequence). This CDR3 has 13 amino acids. V lost 4 bases to trimming and J lost 3 bases, with 10 bases between them. CDR3 amino acids: CAWTGGVGNTIYF. The CDR3 DNA follows: TGTGCCTGGACTGGAGGGGTTGGAAACACCATATATTTT.

The chain links TRBV14 to TRBJ2-4; D remains ambiguous. The germline V and J ends were trimmed by 0 bases and 12 bases, with 15 bases remaining between them. CDR1 and CDR2 (germline): SGHDN, FVKESK. The CDR3 covers 14 residues. CDR3 coding DNA: TGTGCCAGCAGCCAAGATTATACAAGTCGACGTCAGTACTTC. As protein: CASSQDYTSRRQYF.

The chain combines TRBV7-9 with TRBJ2-1; 8 bases are a match to TRBD2. The CDR3 has 14 residues. From germline, CDR1 is SEHNR and CDR2 FQNEAQ (reference sequence). V trimming: 6 bases; J trimming: 5 bases; junction bases outside the gene matches: 6. CDR3 protein: CASSTGTSDNEQFF. CDR3 sequence (DNA): TGTGCCAGCAGTACCGGGACTAGTGACAATGAGCAGTTCTTC.

The chain employs TRBV5-1 and TRBJ1-2; 7 bases are shared with TRBD1. This CDR3 spans 15 amino acids. Germline V gives CDR1 SGHRS, CDR2 YFSETQ. The V segment lost 0 bases and the J segment 2 bases; nucleotides outside the gene matches: 4. DNA for the CDR3: TGCGCCAGCAGCTTGGTGTCAGGGGGGAACTATGGCTACACCTTC. Amino acids: CASSLVSGGNYGYTF.

The rearrangement links TRBV20-1 to TRBJ2-5, with D perhaps being TRBD1 or TRBD2 (7 bases each). The CDR3 is 14 amino acids. V was clipped by 3 bases and J by 5 bases, with 16 bases between them. The germline CDR1 and CDR2 sequences are DFQATT and SNEGSKA (reference sequence). The CDR3 nucleotides are TGCAGTGCTAGGGGGGAGGGGGCCGGGGAGACCCAGTACTTC. Residues: CSARGEGAGETQYF.

The chain has TRBV27 and TRBJ2-7; 8 bases are shared with TRBD2. CDR3 length equals 15 residues. V was pared by 3 bases and J by 6 bases, with 10 bases of the junction left unmatched. The germline V gene encodes CDR1 MNHEY and CDR2 SMNVEV (reference sequence). The CDR3 reads CASSFSPGGQTEQYF. CDR3 sequence (DNA): TGTGCCAGCAGTTTCTCCCCGGGGGGGCAAACCGAGCAGTACTTC.

This chain joins TRBV4-2 and TRBJ2-4; TRBD2 matches 11 bases. Losses at the gene ends were 4 bases for V and 3 bases for J; bases not matched to a gene: 5. CDR1 LGHNA and CDR2 YNFKEQ come from the germline V gene. This CDR3 spans 16 amino acids. CDR3 sequence (DNA): TGTGCCAGCAGCCTAGCGGGACTAGCGGACAAAAACATTCAGTACTTC. Its translation is CASSLAGLADKNIQYF.

The J gene is TRBJ2-5, the V gene TRBV19; the match to TRBD2 covers 7 bases. The CDR3 loop spans 15 amino acids. Germline CDR1 LNHDA, CDR2 SQIVND (reference sequence). The junction had 6 bases not matched to a gene; V was cut back by 3 bases and J by 2 bases. The CDR3 protein is CASSISGTKQETQYF. Here the CDR3 DNA reads TGTGCCAGTAGTATCTCCGGGACTAAACAAGAGACCCAGTACTTC. The entire variable domain, with the rest obtained from reference TRBV19 and TRBJ2-5, is as follows: DGGITQSPKYLFRKEGQNVTLSCEQNLNHDAMYWYRQDPGQGLRLIYYSQIVNDFQKGDIAEGYSVSREKKESFPLTVTSAQKNPTAFYLCASSISGTKQETQYFGPGTRLLVL.

CDR3 in DNA: TGTGCCAGCAGTTTATTGTCTACGTCAGAGACCCAGTACTTC. Its translation is CASSLLSTSETQYF. The chain joins TRBV27 to TRBJ2-5; D is uncertain. Germline loops: CDR1 MNHEY, CDR2 SMNVEV (reference sequence). Deletions cut 1 base from V and 4 bases from J, with 10 bases between. The length of the CDR3 is 14 residues.

V usage is TRBV7-2 and J usage is TRBJ1-6, with 9 bases that match TRBD1. From germline, CDR1 is SGHTA and CDR2 FQGNSA. The CDR3 loop spans 14 amino acids. V gave up 5 bases and J gave up 8 bases; unmatched junction bases: 4. DNA for the CDR3: TGTGCCAGCAGCGCGGGACAGGGTTATTCACCCCTCCACTTT. This encodes CASSAGQGYSPLHF.